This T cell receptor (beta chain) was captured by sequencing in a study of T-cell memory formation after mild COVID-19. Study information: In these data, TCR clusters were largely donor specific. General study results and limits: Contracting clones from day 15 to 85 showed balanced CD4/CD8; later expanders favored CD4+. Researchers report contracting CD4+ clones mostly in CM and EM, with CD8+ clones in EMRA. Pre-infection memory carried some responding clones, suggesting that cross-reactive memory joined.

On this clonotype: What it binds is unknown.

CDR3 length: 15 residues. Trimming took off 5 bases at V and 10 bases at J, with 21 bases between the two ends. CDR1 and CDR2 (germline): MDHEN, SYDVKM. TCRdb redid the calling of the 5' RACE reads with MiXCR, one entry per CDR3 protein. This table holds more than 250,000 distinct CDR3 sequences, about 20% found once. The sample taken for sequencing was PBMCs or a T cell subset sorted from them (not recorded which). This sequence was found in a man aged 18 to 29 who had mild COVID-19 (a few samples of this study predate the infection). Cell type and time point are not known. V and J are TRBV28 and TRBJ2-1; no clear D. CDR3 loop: CASSPPGLRAHEQFF. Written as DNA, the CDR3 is TGTGCCAGCAGTCCCCCCGGATTGCGAGCGCACGAGCAGTTCTTC.